This T cell receptor beta chain was sequenced in a study of cytomegalovirus exposure and HLA in healthy donors. This clone was seen only a few times. The antigen is not known. V trimming: 3 bases; J trimming: 4 bases; junction bases outside the gene matches: 7. Germline CDR1 and CDR2: MRHNA and SNTAGT. The CDR3 is 15 residues long. General observations from the study: Later genetic work tied a missense DCLRE1C variant to beta-chain V and J trimming. Presence/absence analyses took donor sequencing depth as roughly uniform. Both high specificity and high sensitivity reportedly marked the classifier's diagnosis of cytomegalovirus status.

13 Jbeta primers and 60 Vbeta primers were used for the PCR. The protocol was immunoSEQ multiplex PCR, while the TCRdb copy is restricted to in-frame clones and leaves out a portion. Seen here are about 210,000 clones, about 83% observed once, and the top ten hold roughly 10%. Each donor's status was that of a healthy bone marrow donor. The V gene is TRBV6-4, the J gene TRBJ2-5; TRBD2 matches at 8 bases. Sequencing was done on a sample of PBMCs. The TCR was taken from a woman between 45 and 60 years old in good health and CMV-seropositive. The CDR3 region is CASSEGGGSGETQYF. For the CDR3, the DNA is TGTGCCAGCAGTGAGGGCGGGGGGTCTGGAGAGACCCAGTACTTC.